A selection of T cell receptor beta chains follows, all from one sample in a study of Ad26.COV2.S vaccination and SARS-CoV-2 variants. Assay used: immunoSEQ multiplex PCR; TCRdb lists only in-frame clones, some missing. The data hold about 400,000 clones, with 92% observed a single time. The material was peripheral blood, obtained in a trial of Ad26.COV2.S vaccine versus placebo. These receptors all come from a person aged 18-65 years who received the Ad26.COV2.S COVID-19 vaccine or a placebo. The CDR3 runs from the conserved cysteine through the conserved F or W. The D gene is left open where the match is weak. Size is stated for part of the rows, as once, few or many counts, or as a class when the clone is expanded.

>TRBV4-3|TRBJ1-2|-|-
TGCGCCAGCAGGCAAAGGGAGGGGTCCATTCTTCGCCTCTATGGCTACACCTTC
CASRQREGSILRLYGYTF
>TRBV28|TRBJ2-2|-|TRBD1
TGTGCCAGCAGTTTGGACAGGGTCACCGGGGAGCTGTTTTTT
CASSLDRVTGELFF
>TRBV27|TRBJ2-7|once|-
TGTGCCAGCAGCCTAACAGGGGGGGGCTCCTACGAGCAGTACTTC
CASSLTGGGSYEQYF
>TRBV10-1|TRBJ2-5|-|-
TGCGCCAGCAGTCGTTACAGGGCAGCGGAGACCCAGTACTTC
CASSRYRAAETQYF
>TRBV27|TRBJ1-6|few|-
TGTGCCAGCAGTTTACGGAGACAGGATAATTCACCCCTCCACTTT
CASSLRRQDNSPLHF
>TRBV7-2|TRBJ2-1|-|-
TGTGCCAGCAGCGCTCTCGGGGGAGGATACAATGAGCAGTTCTTC
CASSALGGGYNEQFF
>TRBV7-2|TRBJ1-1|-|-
TGTGCCAGCAGCTTGAGACAGCAGAACACTGAAGCTTTCTTT
CASSLRQQNTEAFF
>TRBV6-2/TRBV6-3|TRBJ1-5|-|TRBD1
TGTGCCAGCAGTTACCAACCTTGGGCAGGGGGTAGCAATCAGCCCCAGCATTTT
CASSYQPWAGGSNQPQHF
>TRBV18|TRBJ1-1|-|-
TGTGCCAGCTCACCACTTTCGGGGGAAACTGAAGCTTTCTTT
CASSPLSGETEAFF
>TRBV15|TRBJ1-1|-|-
TGTGCCACCAGCAGAGGGGACATGCGAGCTTTCTTT
CATSRGDMRAFF
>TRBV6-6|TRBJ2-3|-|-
TGTGCCAGCAGGAGACAAGCACTCCTCACAGATACGCAGTATTTT
CASRRQALLTDTQYF
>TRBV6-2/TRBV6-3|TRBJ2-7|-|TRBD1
TGTGCCAGCAGTACCTGGACAGGGAAAAACGAGCAGTACTTC
CASSTWTGKNEQYF
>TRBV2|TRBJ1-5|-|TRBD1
TGTGCCAGCAGTCGAATGACAGGGGGGGGCAATCAGCCCCAGCATTTT
CASSRMTGGGNQPQHF
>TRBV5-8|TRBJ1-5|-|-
TGTGCCAGCAGCTTGGAAAGGGGATTCCTTAGCAATCAGCCCCAGCATTTT
CASSLERGFLSNQPQHF
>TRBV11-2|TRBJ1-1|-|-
TGTGCCAGCAGCTTAGATGGGCGTATGAACACTGAAGCTTTCTTT
CASSLDGRMNTEAFF
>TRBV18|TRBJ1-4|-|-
TGTGCCAGCTCACCACTAGGGGCTAGCGAAAAACTGTTTTTT
CASSPLGASEKLFF
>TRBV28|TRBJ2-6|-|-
TGTGCCAGCAGTTTCGGGTCGGGCTTCTCTGGGGCCAACGTCCTGACTTTC
CASSFGSGFSGANVLTF
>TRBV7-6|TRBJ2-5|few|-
TGTGCCAGCAGCCCGAGGGGTACGAGGGAGACCCAGTACTTC
CASSPRGTRETQYF
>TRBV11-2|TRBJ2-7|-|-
TGTGCCAGCAGCCGAATTTGGCGGGAAGCCTACGAGCAGTACTTC
CASSRIWREAYEQYF
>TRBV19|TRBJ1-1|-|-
TGTGCCAGTAGTCCAGGGACACCCCTGAACACTGAAGCTTTCTTT
CASSPGTPLNTEAFF
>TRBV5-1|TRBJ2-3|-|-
TGCGCCAGCAGCTCGGGCAGGTACACAGATACGCAGTATTTT
CASSSGRYTDTQYF
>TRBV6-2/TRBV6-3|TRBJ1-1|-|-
TGTGCCAGCAGTTACTCGGACCTGAACACTGAAGCTTTCTTT
CASSYSDLNTEAFF
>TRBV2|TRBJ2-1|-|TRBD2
TGTGCCAGCAGTGAGGTAGCGGGGGGGATTAATGAGCAGTTCTTC
CASSEVAGGINEQFF
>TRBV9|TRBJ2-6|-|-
TGTGCCAGCAGCCCGAGGGAAACTGGGGCCAACGTCCTGACTTTC
CASSPRETGANVLTF
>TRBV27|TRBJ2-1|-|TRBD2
TGTGCCACCGCGGGACTATTAACTGTGGATGAGCAGTTCTTC
CATAGLLTVDEQFF
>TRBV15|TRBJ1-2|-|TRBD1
TGTGCCACCAGCACCTCTAGGGGACAGGGTGGCTATGGCTACACCTTC
CATSTSRGQGGYGYTF
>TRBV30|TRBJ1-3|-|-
TGTGCCTGGAGGACGGGAAATTCTGGAAACACCATATATTTT
CAWRTGNSGNTIYF
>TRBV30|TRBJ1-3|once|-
TGTGCCTGGAGTGTTTCGCGGCGGAACTCTGGAAACACCATATATTTT
CAWSVSRRNSGNTIYF
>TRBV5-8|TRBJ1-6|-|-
TGTGCCAGCAGCTTGCCGAGCCTCCTCCACTTT
CASSLPSLLHF
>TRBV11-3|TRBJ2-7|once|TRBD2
TGTGCCAGCAGCCGGGGGGATACTCACGAGCAGTACTTC
CASSRGDTHEQYF